One and the same sample provided the 14 T cell receptor beta chains below, sequenced in a study of blood T cell repertoires in COVID-19. Here immunoSEQ multiplex PCR was the method, and the copy in TCRdb shows in-frame clones only, minus some. The sample holds under 200,000 clones; roughly four fifths are singletons and the top ten take over 5%. The source material was peripheral blood. Receptors originate from a woman in her 30s with acute or convalescent COVID-19.

This rearrangement joins TRBV5-6 to TRBJ2-2, with a tentative D call TRBD1 (5 bases). Germline V gives CDR1 SGHDT, CDR2 YYEEEE. V was shortened by 0 bases and J by 4 bases, with 10 bases between the two germline ends. The CDR3 consists of 15 residues. The CDR3 DNA follows: TGTGCCAGCAGCTTGGGGACCAGGGCCACCGGGGAGCTGTTTTTT. This sequence encodes CASSLGTRATGELFF.

The chain uses TRBV5-1 and TRBJ2-3, with D perhaps TRBD2 (6 bases). The germline CDR1 and CDR2 sequences are SGHRS and YFSETQ. This CDR3 contains 19 residues. The ends were cut back, 1 base at V and 2 bases at J, with 23 bases in the middle. The CDR3 DNA follows: TGCGCCAGCAGCTTGAGATTACGGAAAGGTAGCGGAAACACAGATACGCAGTATTTT. It specifies CASSLRLRKGSGNTDTQYF.

V gene TRBV19 combines with J gene TRBJ2-6; 7 nucleotides match TRBD1. The CDR3 contains 18 residues. Looked up from germline, CDR1 is LNHDA and CDR2 is SQIVND (reference sequence). The trim removed 7 bases at V and 0 bases at J, leaving 12 bases unmatched. CDR3 nucleotides: TGTGCCAGTAATTCTGACAGGGTGGCATTCTCTGGGGCCAACGTCCTGACTTTC. As protein: CASNSDRVAFSGANVLTF.

Here the CDR3 reads CASSQDRLLGGEQYF. Written as DNA, the CDR3 is TGCGCCAGCAGCCAAGATCGGCTCTTGGGGGGCGAGCAGTACTTC. This chain links TRBV4-3 with TRBJ2-7; D is perhaps TRBD2 (6 bases). The CDR3 extends over 15 amino acids. V shed 0 bases and J shed 6 bases, with 15 bases lying between them. CDR1 is LGHNA and CDR2 is YSLEER in the germline V gene.

This clone was counted between two and nine times. This sequence joins TRBV4-1 and TRBJ1-3; D remains ambiguous. Trimming removed 0 bases from V and 5 bases from J, with 11 bases in between. CDR1 MGHRA and CDR2 YSYEKL come from the germline V gene. The CDR3 has 15 residues. CDR3 sequence reads: CASSQDFPLRNTIYF. The CDR3 bases are TGCGCCAGCAGCCAAGATTTCCCTCTACGAAACACCATATATTTT.

The V call is TRBV3-1 (or the pseudogene TRBV3-2), the J call TRBJ1-1; 9 positions match TRBD1. Germline values: CDR1 LGHDT, CDR2 YNNKEL (reference sequence). The length of the CDR3 is 16 residues. V shed 2 bases and J 2 bases; nucleotides not matched to a gene: 6. The CDR3 coding sequence is TGTGCCAGCAGCCAAAAAAGGGGACAGGGCAACACTGAAGCTTTCTTT. It is translated as CASSQKRGQGNTEAFF.

This clone showed up just a few times. This chain connects TRBV19 to TRBJ1-4; D gene ambiguous. V was cut by 4 bases and J by 0 bases, with 9 bases left in between. This CDR3 region has 15 residues. The germline V gene encodes CDR1 LNHDA and CDR2 SQIVND (reference sequence). CDR3 DNA: TGTGCCAGTAGTAACCGCGGCACAACTAATGAAAAACTGTTTTTT. The encoded protein is CASSNRGTTNEKLFF.

J is TRBJ1-4 and V is TRBV5-1, with D maybe TRBD1 (6 bases). Germline V gives CDR1 SGHRS, CDR2 YFSETQ. The ends were cut back, 1 base at V and 6 bases at J, with 13 bases in the middle. This CDR3 contains 15 residues. In nucleotides, the CDR3 is TGCGCCAGCAGCTTGAGGGGGACGGTTCATGAAAAACTGTTTTTT. Translation gives CASSLRGTVHEKLFF.

The J gene is TRBJ1-1, the V gene TRBV19, with no clear D. CDR1 is LNHDA and CDR2 is SQIVND in the germline V gene (reference sequence). The CDR3 loop spans 16 amino acids. V was trimmed by 7 bases and J by 0 bases, leaving 18 bases between them. The DNA for the CDR3 is TGTGCCAGTAATCGAGGCTTAGATGTAATGAACACTGAAGCTTTCTTT. It codes for CASNRGLDVMNTEAFF.

The CDR3 reads CASSLETSGSFRHEQYF. The DNA of the CDR3 is TGTGCCAGCAGTTTGGAGACTAGCGGGAGTTTTCGCCACGAGCAGTACTTC. The V and J genes are TRBV28 and TRBJ2-7; TRBD2 agrees at 12 bases. CDR1 and CDR2 from the germline V gene are MDHEN and SYDVKM. Trimming took 3 bases from V and 5 from J; bases not matched to a gene: 11. This CDR3 is 17 amino acids long.

In this sample, this clone turned up a few times. V and J are TRBV7-2 and TRBJ1-6; 12 positions match TRBD1. Germline V gene lookup returns CDR1 SGHTA and CDR2 FQGNSA. The junction had 8 bases not matched to a gene; V was cut back by 5 bases and J by 9 bases. The CDR3 length is 16 residues. This chain's CDR3 is CASSQSGTGGSSPLHF. The DNA of the CDR3 is TGTGCCAGCAGCCAATCCGGGACAGGGGGCTCTTCACCCCTCCACTTT.

This sequence joins TRBV10-2 and TRBJ2-3; TRBD2 aligns across 11 bases. The CDR3 covers 23 residues. Germline lookup yields CDR1 WSHSY and CDR2 SAAADI. The V gene end was trimmed by 7 bases and the J gene end by 0 bases; junction bases not matched to a gene: 27. As DNA, the CDR3 is TGCGCCAGCAATCCGGGCCGACGAGTCCTAGCGGGAGGCCCCGTGGTGAGCACAGATACGCAGTATTTT. This translates into CASNPGRRVLAGGPVVSTDTQYF.

The rearrangement uses TRBV15 and TRBJ2-2; weak D call: TRBD1 (6 bases). Trimming cost V 5 bases and J 2 bases, with 12 bases left between them. The CDR3 has 15 residues. Germline V gene sequence: CDR1 LNHNV, CDR2 YYDKDF (reference sequence). CDR3 loop: CATSGAGVNTGELFF. CDR3 in DNA: TGTGCCACCAGCGGGGCAGGGGTTAACACCGGGGAGCTGTTTTTT.

The J gene is TRBJ1-1, the V gene TRBV6-5; TRBD1 might be the D (6 bases). CDR1 is MNHEY, CDR2 SVGAGI, per germline. Trimming took off 5 bases at V and 2 bases at J, with 15 bases between the two ends. This CDR3 is 15 amino acids long. For the CDR3, the DNA is TGTGCCAGCAGTAGAGGGGGTGGGGGAAACACTGAAGCTTTCTTT. This sequence encodes CASSRGGGGNTEAFF.